What follows is one T cell receptor (beta chain) and its context. This clonotype has a handful of counts. This receptor's antigen is unknown. The record has no base qualities; no much larger clone is one base away. The data derive from a study of CD8 T cells in Susac syndrome (dated by TCRdb to the late 2010s). General notes on the study: The study used repertoire sequencing to test whether antigen drove CD8+ T cell activation and differentiation in Susac syndrome. Clonality of the CD8+ T cell repertoire was compared between about a dozen healthy donors, approximately 14 Susac syndrome patients and approximately 16 multiple sclerosis patients.

Germline trimming amounts to 4 bases on V and 4 bases on J, with 2 as the count of junction bases outside the gene matches. For CDR1 and CDR2, the germline V gene lists SGHTA and FQGNSA. From the cysteine up to the phenylalanine, the CDR3 has a length of 13 residues. Just the 39-base CDR3 DNA is kept, in frame starting at base 1. RNA was extracted using the RNeasy kit, and roughly 0.5 to 1 microgram was reverse transcribed with random hexamers. The immunoSEQ multiplex PCR assay, covering 54 Vbeta and 13 Jbeta segments, was used to amplify TCR beta CDR3 regions. PCR amplification bias was corrected by using a synthetic template baseline for primer optimization and computational correction. The paper's data handling went like this. Reads were annotated to V, D and J genes per IMGT and analyzed with immunoSEQ Analyzer, keeping only productive sequences. Clonality was calculated as one minus the Shannon entropy normalized by log2 of the number of productive unique sequences. For each patient and control, public and private clones were evaluated among the 100 most prevalent clones. Clones were defined as Susac-specific when absent from the healthy and MS cohorts, from roughly 1,100 published viral clones and from other ImmuneACCESS disease sequences. In TCRdb, the public reads were trimmed at Q25 with fastp and aligned with MiXCR, with productive beta chains retained. CDR3 protein sequences are deduplicated, and each keeps its most common genes and DNA. The V and J calls were determined by TCRdb, not by the authors. In this sample the table shows 80,000 to 90,000 distinct CDR3 sequences, 80% to 95% of which occur a single time. Less than 0.35% of the sample lies in the top ten.

General conclusions and limits of the study: The study acknowledged that relatively few individuals were included in the TCR sequencing and HLA analysis.

Peripheral blood CD8+ and CD4+ T cells from healthy donors, Susac syndrome patients and multiple sclerosis patients were profiled by high-throughput TCR beta sequencing. Healthy donors were included as age- and sex-matched controls. Bulk CD8+ and CD4+ T cells were purified magnetically by negative isolation, whereas CD8+ TEMRA cells were enriched by FACS. Blood was collected in EDTA tubes and processed within 24 hours, with PBMCs isolated through density gradient centrifugation. PBMCs intended for TCR sequencing were frozen in liquid nitrogen and were later thawed in a 37 degrees C water bath. The sorted or isolated CD4+, CD8+ and CD8+ TEMRA cells had a purity of 90% or higher.

The TCR sequence derives from a human donor in good health. The sequence joins TRBV7-2 to TRBJ2-7; 9 nucleotides in the junction match TRBD2. The specimen was CD8+ T cells from PBMCs. Here is the DNA: TGTGCCAGCAGCTGGAGCGGGGGGTACGAGCAGTACTTC. Translated, it reads CASSWSGGYEQYF. Reference TRBV7-2 and TRBJ2-7 genes cover what lies past the CDR3, so the full variable domain is GAGVSQSPSNKVTEKGKDVELRCDPISGHTALYWYRQSLGQGLEFLIYFQGNSAPDKSGLPSDRFSAERTGGSVSTLTIQRTQQEDSAVYLCASSWSGGYEQYFGPGTRLTVT.